This TCR beta chain was captured in a study of T cell repertoires in cytomegalovirus infection. At least ten counts were recorded for this clonotype. The antigen is undetermined. Each CDR3 protein is one row after TCRdb ran MiXCR on the reads. This sample has roughly 990,000 distinct CDR3 sequences, with roughly 30% found just once. Germline CDR1 is MNHNS and CDR2 is SASEGT. The CDR3 length is 15 residues. The V end was cut by 2 bases, the J end by 0 bases, with 8 bases between. The chain carries TRBV6-1 and TRBJ1-5; the D is unclear. This TCR was recovered from a human donor in good health (CMV status not recorded). Some clones in this sample may be carry-over from other donors' samples. Specimen: cultured CD8+ T cells from PBMCs, collected from culture after CMV antigen stimulation. The CDR3 region is CASSENTGSNQPQHF. CDR3 nucleotides: TGTGCCAGCAGTGAAAACACGGGTAGCAATCAGCCCCAGCATTTT.